The clone carrying this TCR beta chain was observed many times. Its specificity is not known. The entry originates in a study of post-analysis software for immune sequencing data. The overall study: Disease courses included relapsing-remitting, secondary progressive and progressive-relapsing multiple sclerosis.

Study conclusions and caveats: Elevated frequency relative to controls characterized several TRBV segments in patients, TRBV5-6, TRBV5-1 and TRBV20-1 among them. Significantly lower normalized Chao1 diversity was seen in multiple sclerosis patients than in controls. Samples prepared in the same batch strongly co-clustered by F measure.

V shed 5 bases, J shed 4 bases, and the junction held 8 bases outside the gene matches. The CDR3 is 14 amino acids. Germline CDR1 is DFQATT and CDR2 is SNEGSKA (reference sequence). Built from TCR beta cDNA, the libraries had unique molecular identifiers in them. Each CDR3 protein gets one entry after TCRdb re-called the PCR reads with MiXCR. Among a few hundred thousand distinct CDR3 sequences, just over 35% were seen once, and the ten largest hold roughly 4.8%. The clonotype comes from a girl aged 5-17 years with multiple sclerosis. V is TRBV20-1 and J is TRBJ2-1, with 7 bases that match TRBD2. The specimen sequenced was blood. CDR3 nucleotides: TGCAGTGCTGGGGGGGAACCGAGGTACAATGAGCAGTTCTTC. Translation gives CSAGGEPRYNEQFF.